The 2 T cell receptor beta chains below come from one sample, sequenced in a study of breast tumors, draining lymph nodes, adjacent tissues. Breast cancer patients provided tissue from their axillary draining lymph nodes. MiXCR, run by TCRdb on the multiplex PCR reads, gives a single entry per CDR3 protein. In the table there are approximately 130,000 distinct CDR3 sequences, over 20% of which are singletons. The sample was axillary lymph node tissue. The source of these receptors is a female donor with breast cancer. Some clones in this sample may be carry-over from other donors' samples.

This clonotype came up many times. This sequence joins TRBV20-1 and TRBJ2-2, with 8 positions matching TRBD2. The CDR3 has 14 residues. Germline CDR1 reads DFQATT; CDR2 reads SNEGSKA (reference sequence). The V and J ends lost 4 bases and 2 bases, in that order; junction bases with no gene match: 3. This CDR3 is CSAKSGSNTGELFF. CDR3 bases: TGCAGTGCTAAAAGCGGGAGTAACACCGGGGAGCTGTTTTTT.

This clonotype was recorded at least ten times. The V and J genes are TRBV12-5 and TRBJ2-3; no clear D. CDR1 and CDR2 from the germline V gene are LGHNT and FRNRAP. The length of the CDR3 is 14 residues. V shed 1 base and J shed 0 bases, with 5 bases lying between them. The CDR3 reads CASGLEQSTDTQYF. CDR3 bases: TGTGCTAGTGGTTTGGAACAGAGCACAGATACGCAGTATTTT.